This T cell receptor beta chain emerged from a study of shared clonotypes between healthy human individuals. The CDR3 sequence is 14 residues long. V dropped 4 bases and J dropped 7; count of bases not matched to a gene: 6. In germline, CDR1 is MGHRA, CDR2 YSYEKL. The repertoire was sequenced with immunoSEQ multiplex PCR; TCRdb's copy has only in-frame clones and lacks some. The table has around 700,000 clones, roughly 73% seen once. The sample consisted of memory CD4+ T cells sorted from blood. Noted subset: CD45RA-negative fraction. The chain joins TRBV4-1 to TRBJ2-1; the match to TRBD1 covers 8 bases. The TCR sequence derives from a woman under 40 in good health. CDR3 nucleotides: TGCGCCAGCAGCCTGCAAACAGGGGGGAATGAGCAGTTCTTC. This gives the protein CASSLQTGGNEQFF.